The 18 T cell receptor beta chains presented below share a single source sample, sequenced in a study of blood T cell repertoires in COVID-19. The method was immunoSEQ multiplex PCR; TCRdb's version includes in-frame clones alone and lacks a portion of them. The data show approximately 140,000 clones, around 88% seen once. The sequenced sample was peripheral blood. Receptors originate from a woman aged 55-69 years with acute or convalescent COVID-19.

The chain has TRBV5-1 and TRBJ1-1, with TRBD1 as a possible D gene (5 bases). This CDR3 is 15 amino acids long. The germline CDR1 and CDR2 sequences are SGHRS and YFSETQ. V lost 4 bases to trimming and J lost 6 bases, with 19 bases between them. DNA of the CDR3: TGCGCCAGCAGCCTATTGGGTGGGGAAGGGGCTGAAGCTTTCTTT. Residues: CASSLLGGEGAEAFF. The entire variable domain, with the rest obtained from reference TRBV5-1 and TRBJ1-1, is as follows: KAGVTQTPRYLIKTRGQQVTLSCSPISGHRSVSWYQQTPGQGLQFLFEYFSETQRNKGNFPGRFSGRQFSNSRSEMNVSTLELGDSALYLCASSLLGGEGAEAFFGQGTRLTVV.

V gene TRBV3-1 (or the pseudogene TRBV3-2) combines with J gene TRBJ2-5; a weak D match, TRBD2 (5 bases). Germline-derived CDR1 and CDR2 are LGHDT and YNNKEL (reference sequence). The CDR3 consists of 21 residues. V shed 1 base and J shed 3 bases, with 30 bases lying between them. CDR3 DNA sequence: TGTGCCAGCAGCCAAGGGTACGTGGCATTTGGGGAGAAGGGTAGGAAAGAGACCCAGTACTTC. Its protein product is CASSQGYVAFGEKGRKETQYF.

The V gene is TRBV30, the J gene TRBJ1-1, with D tentatively TRBD1 (5 bases). Trimming cost V 5 bases and J 11 bases, with 21 bases left between them. The CDR3 is 13 residues long. The germline V gene encodes CDR1 GTSNPN and CDR2 SVGIG (reference sequence). CDR3 in amino acids: CAWRLSGTPGAFF. DNA for the CDR3: TGTGCCTGGCGCCTAAGCGGGACCCCCGGGGCTTTCTTT. The whole variable domain, remainder taken from reference TRBV30 and TRBJ1-1, is SQTIHQWPATLVQPVGSPLSLECTVEGTSNPNLYWYRQAAGRGLQLLFYSVGIGQISSEVPQNLSASRPQDRQFILSSKKLLLSDSGFYLCAWRLSGTPGAFFGQGTRLTVV.

The sample holds a few counts of this clone. J is TRBJ2-7 and V is TRBV6-5; possibly TRBD1 for D (5 bases). This CDR3 is 14 amino acids long. Trimming left V 6 bases short and J 0 bases short, with 12 bases between. Germline values: CDR1 MNHEY, CDR2 SVGAGI. CDR3 residues: CASSYGHNSYEQYF. The CDR3 nucleotides are TGTGCCAGCAGCTACGGACACAACTCCTACGAGCAGTACTTC.

The rearrangement links TRBV21-1 to TRBJ1-5; TRBD1, as called in the table, went unchecked against the DNA. TRBV21-1 counts as a pseudogene. This CDR3 spans 17 amino acids. The CDR3: CASSKEAQGQSGQPQHF. DNA of the CDR3: TGTGCCAGCAGCAAAGAGGCACAGGGCCAGAGCGGACAGCCCCAGCATTTT.

The V and J genes are TRBV10-3 and TRBJ1-1; TRBD1 might be the D (6 bases). With 8 bases removed from V and 4 bases from J, the gap between germline ends came to 20 bases. Germline assignment: CDR1 ENHRY and CDR2 SYGVKD. The CDR3 covers 15 residues. CDR3 sequence reads: CAISQNLQGFTEAFF. As DNA, the CDR3 is TGTGCCATCTCCCAGAACCTACAGGGTTTCACTGAAGCTTTCTTT.

This clone showed up just a few times. V is TRBV6-4 and J is TRBJ1-2; D remains ambiguous. CDR3 length equals 14 residues. CDR1 and CDR2 from the germline V gene are MRHNA and SNTAGT. The V end lost 6 bases, the J end lost 0 bases, and 11 bases lay between the germline ends. The CDR3 protein is CASRDRVTNYGYTF. DNA of the CDR3: TGTGCCAGCAGGGACCGGGTCACTAACTATGGCTACACCTTC.

This chain joins TRBV7-9 and TRBJ2-2; the D is unclear. Germline V gene lookup returns CDR1 SEHNR and CDR2 FQNEAQ (reference sequence). The CDR3 totals 14 residues. V was cut by 2 bases and J by 2 bases, with 6 bases left in between. CDR3 region: CASSLLANTGELFF. In DNA form, the CDR3 reads TGTGCCAGCAGCTTATTGGCCAACACCGGGGAGCTGTTTTTT.

The J gene is TRBJ1-1, the V gene TRBV5-1; TRBD1 agrees at 7 bases. The V gene end was trimmed by 2 bases and the J gene end by 3 bases; junction bases not matched to a gene: 7. The germline V gene has CDR1 SGHRS and CDR2 YFSETQ. The CDR3 contains 15 residues. CDR3 region: CASSFQGQGDTEAFF. The CDR3 nucleotides are TGCGCCAGCAGCTTTCAGGGGCAGGGGGACACTGAAGCTTTCTTT.

This clone showed up just a few times. The J gene is TRBJ2-1, the V gene TRBV24-1; 10 bases fit TRBD1. The germline V gene has CDR1 KGHDR and CDR2 SFDVKD. Trimming took 3 bases from V and 5 from J; bases not matched to a gene: 12. CDR3 length equals 18 residues. DNA of the CDR3: TGTGCCACCAGTGATCCCCGCTCAGGGACAGGGGAGGACAATGAGCAGTTCTTC. It codes for CATSDPRSGTGEDNEQFF.

The sample holds one count of this clone. The chain is built from TRBV15 and TRBJ2-1; 10 bases are a match to TRBD1. Per the germline V gene, CDR1 is LNHNV and CDR2 is YYDKDF (reference sequence). This CDR3 comprises 15 residues. J was trimmed by 7 bases and V by 3 bases; bases with no gene match: 6. In nucleotides, the CDR3 is TGTGCCACCAGCAGGAGACAGGGGGCGCTTAATGAGCAGTTCTTC. This translates into CATSRRQGALNEQFF.

This clone showed up just once. The V gene is TRBV2, the J gene TRBJ2-3, with 10 positions matching TRBD1. V lost 4 bases to trimming and J lost 3 bases; unmatched junction nucleotides: 4. Germline V gives CDR1 SNHLY, CDR2 FYNNEI. The CDR3 extends over 15 amino acids. CDR3 amino acids: CASSGDRGLTDTQYF. DNA of the CDR3: TGTGCCAGCAGTGGAGACAGGGGGCTGACAGATACGCAGTATTTT.

This clone has a handful of counts. The genes are TRBV5-5 and TRBJ2-7, with 15 bases aligning to TRBD2. The trim removed 2 bases at V and 2 bases at J, leaving 8 bases unmatched. The germline V gene has CDR1 SGHKS and CDR2 YYEKEE (reference sequence). This CDR3 is 18 amino acids long. The CDR3 DNA reads as TGTGCCAGCAGCTTTCTGGGACTAGCGGGGGGTATCCCCTACGAGCAGTACTTC. This sequence encodes CASSFLGLAGGIPYEQYF.

The chain combines TRBV6-2 or TRBV6-3 with TRBJ2-3; 8 bases are shared with TRBD2. The junction had 1 base not matched to a gene; V was cut back by 0 bases and J by 2 bases. Germline lookup yields CDR1 MNHEY and CDR2 SVGEGT. This CDR3 is 15 amino acids long. CDR3 DNA: TGTGCCAGCAGTTACTCAGCGGGGGACACAGATACGCAGTATTTT. Encoded protein: CASSYSAGDTDTQYF.

The CDR3 loop reads CASSKTGGNQPQHF. The CDR3 DNA reads TGTGCCAGCAGTAAGACAGGGGGCAATCAGCCCCAGCATTTT. The chain recombines TRBV6-5 with TRBJ1-5; 8 bases align to TRBD1. Germline V lookup: CDR1 MNHEY, CDR2 SVGAGI. J gave up 2 bases and V 5 bases, and 2 bases lay outside the gene matches. The CDR3 consists of 14 residues.

This clone has just a few counts. The rearrangement joins TRBV19 to TRBJ1-2; tentative D call: TRBD1 (5 bases). V was pared by 5 bases and J by 4 bases, with 14 bases between. Germline CDR1 LNHDA, CDR2 SQIVND (reference sequence). The CDR3 loop spans 14 amino acids. In nucleotides, the CDR3 is TGTGCCAGTAGTTCCAGACAGTTCGTCTATGGCTACACCTTC. This sequence encodes CASSSRQFVYGYTF. Drawing the rest from reference TRBV19 and TRBJ1-2, the complete variable domain is DGGITQSPKYLFRKEGQNVTLSCEQNLNHDAMYWYRQDPGQGLRLIYYSQIVNDFQKGDIAEGYSVSREKKESFPLTVTSAQKNPTAFYLCASSSRQFVYGYTFGSGTRLTVV.

As to this clone: A read error may produce the germline difference seen at one junction end. This chain connects TRBV20-1 to TRBJ2-7; 10 nucleotides align to TRBD1. CDR1 is DFQATT and CDR2 is SNEGSKA in the germline V gene (reference sequence). This CDR3 is 11 amino acids long. The CDR3 sequence: CSARDRGLEDF. CDR3 nucleotides: TGCAGTGCCAGGGACAGGGGCCTAGAGGACTTC.

The chain joins TRBV9 to TRBJ1-1; 8 positions match TRBD1. This CDR3 has 14 residues. Germline V CDR1 and CDR2: SGDLS, YYNGEE. Trimming took 2 bases from V and 1 from J; bases not matched to a gene: 1. The CDR3: CASSVTGGNTEAFF. For the CDR3, the DNA is TGTGCCAGCAGCGTTACAGGGGGGAACACTGAAGCTTTCTTT.